Below, 11 T cell receptor beta chains from the same sample are listed, as sequenced in a study of PD-1 blockade in classical Hodgkin lymphoma. Clones were read by immunoSEQ multiplex PCR, and TCRdb kept only the in-frame ones, dropping some. The table lists about 110,000 clones, around 90% of them singletons. This sample's time point: cycle 4 day 1 (C4D1), after 6 weeks of nivolumab. Each and every patient relapsed after autologous stem cell transplantation, and patients got differing brentuximab vedotin exposure. The starting material was peripheral blood mononuclear cells (PBMCs), obtained before the fourth cycle of nivolumab. The receptors here all came from a human donor with classical Hodgkin lymphoma.

The rearrangement uses TRBV6-1 and TRBJ2-5; 8 bases map to TRBD1. This CDR3 has 14 amino acids. Germline CDR1 and CDR2: MNHNS and SASEGT. Trimming removed 5 bases from V and 4 bases from J; junction bases left unmatched: 6. In DNA, the CDR3 is TGTGCCAGCAGTTTAGACAGGGGACGAGAGACCCAGTACTTC. Encoded protein: CASSLDRGRETQYF.

This chain links TRBV4-2 with TRBJ1-4; D possibly corresponds to TRBD1 (5 bases). V dropped 6 bases and J dropped 5 bases, with 22 bases sitting between them. The CDR3 runs to 17 residues. Germline values: CDR1 LGHNA, CDR2 YNFKEQ. Here the CDR3 reads CASSQPGRQLENEKLFF. As DNA, the CDR3 is TGTGCCAGCAGTCAGCCCGGACGACAGCTCGAGAATGAAAAACTGTTTTTT.

This chain uses TRBV7-9 with TRBJ1-1, with 7 nucleotides matching TRBD1. V shed 6 bases, J shed 2 bases, and the junction held 12 bases outside the gene matches. The CDR3 is made up of 16 amino acids. Looked up from germline, CDR1 is SEHNR and CDR2 is FQNEAQ (reference sequence). The DNA of the CDR3 is TGTGCCAGCAGGGCGAGACAGGGAGAAGGTAACACTGAAGCTTTCTTT. It is translated as CASRARQGEGNTEAFF.

This clone showed up just a few times. The chain is built from TRBV28 and TRBJ2-7; TRBD2 matches 8 bases. Germline CDR1 MDHEN, CDR2 SYDVKM. This CDR3 has 18 amino acids. With 1 base clipped from V and 0 bases from J, the junction kept 11 bases outside the gene matches. The CDR3, as DNA: TGTGCCAGCAGTTTATTTTGGACCGGCGGGAGGTTCTCCTACGAGCAGTACTTC. This translates into CASSLFWTGGRFSYEQYF. The full variable domain, with the rest looked up from reference TRBV28 and TRBJ2-7, is DVKVTQSSRYLVKRTGEKVFLECVQDMDHENMFWYRQDPGLGLRLIYFSYDVKMKEKGDIPEGYSVSREKKERFSLILESASTNQTSMYLCASSLFWTGGRFSYEQYFGPGTRLTVT.

This clone was found once. In the same sample, other DNA sequences code for this CDR3. The chain is built from TRBV15 and TRBJ2-1; TRBD2 matches 9 bases. Germline V lookup: CDR1 LNHNV, CDR2 YYDKDF (reference sequence). CDR3 size: 17 residues. J lost 9 bases, V lost 5 bases, and 17 bases had no gene match. The CDR3 region is CATSGGGLAGVIGEQFF. In DNA, the CDR3 is TGTGCCACCAGCGGGGGGGGCTTAGCGGGAGTGATAGGTGAGCAGTTCTTC.

This chain joins TRBV6-6 and TRBJ1-2; D is perhaps TRBD1 (6 bases). Trimming removed 4 bases at V and 6 bases at J, with 9 bases between. The CDR3 totals 12 residues. Germline-derived CDR1 and CDR2 are MNHNY and SVGAGI (reference sequence). CDR3 DNA sequence: TGTGCCAGCAGTTCCGGGGGCGATGGCTACACCTTC. It is translated as CASSSGGDGYTF.

The rearrangement joins TRBV7-2 to TRBJ2-6, with unresolved D. This CDR3 has 17 amino acids. Germline CDR1 reads SGHTA; CDR2 reads FQGNSA. V lost 0 bases, J lost 0 bases, and 9 bases lay in between. CDR3: CASSLAAPPSGANVLTF. The CDR3 DNA reads as TGTGCCAGCAGCTTAGCGGCGCCTCCCTCTGGGGCCAACGTCCTGACTTTC.

The V call is TRBV18, the J call TRBJ1-2, with 10 nucleotides matching TRBD1. Germline V gene data show CDR1 as KGHSH and CDR2 as LQKENI. The V gene end was trimmed by 6 bases and the J gene end by 6 bases; junction bases not matched to a gene: 7. CDR3 length equals 14 residues. CDR3 amino acids: CASSPGQGFDGYTF. The CDR3 DNA sequence: TGTGCCAGCTCCCCGGGACAGGGGTTCGATGGCTACACCTTC. The full variable domain, in which reference TRBV18 and TRBJ1-2 provide the parts outside the CDR3, is NAGVMQNPRHLVRRRGQEARLRCSPMKGHSHVYWYRQLPEEGLKFMVYLQKENIIDESGMPKERFSAEFPKEGPSILRIQQVVRGDSAAYFCASSPGQGFDGYTFGSGTRLTVV.

This clone was recorded once. The V call is TRBV7-8, the J call TRBJ1-5; TRBD1 matches at 7 bases. Per germline, CDR1 SGHVS and CDR2 FQNEAQ. With V trimmed by 5 bases and J by 6 bases, 13 bases remained unmatched. This CDR3 region has 16 residues. The CDR3 DNA reads TGTGCCAGCAGCCCCGGCACCCGGGACAGAATTCAGCCCCAGCATTTT. Translated, it gives CASSPGTRDRIQPQHF.

The V gene is TRBV29-1, the J gene TRBJ2-1; 7 nucleotides line up with TRBD2. V shed 1 base and J 5 bases; nucleotides not matched to a gene: 17. This CDR3 is built from 18 residues. CDR1 is SQVTM, CDR2 ANQGSEA, per germline. This CDR3 is CSVEAQTGAGWLDNEQFF. Here the CDR3 DNA reads TGCAGCGTTGAAGCCCAAACGGGAGCGGGATGGTTAGACAATGAGCAGTTCTTC.

The chain joins TRBV5-4 to TRBJ2-1; no clear D gene. The CDR3 has 13 amino acids. The germline CDR1 and CDR2 sequences are SGHNT and YYREEE (reference sequence). V shed 2 bases and J shed 14 bases, with 17 bases lying between them. In nucleotides, the CDR3 is TGTGCCAGCAGCTTTGTTGGTTTAGGGCAAAAGTTCTTC. It specifies CASSFVGLGQKFF.